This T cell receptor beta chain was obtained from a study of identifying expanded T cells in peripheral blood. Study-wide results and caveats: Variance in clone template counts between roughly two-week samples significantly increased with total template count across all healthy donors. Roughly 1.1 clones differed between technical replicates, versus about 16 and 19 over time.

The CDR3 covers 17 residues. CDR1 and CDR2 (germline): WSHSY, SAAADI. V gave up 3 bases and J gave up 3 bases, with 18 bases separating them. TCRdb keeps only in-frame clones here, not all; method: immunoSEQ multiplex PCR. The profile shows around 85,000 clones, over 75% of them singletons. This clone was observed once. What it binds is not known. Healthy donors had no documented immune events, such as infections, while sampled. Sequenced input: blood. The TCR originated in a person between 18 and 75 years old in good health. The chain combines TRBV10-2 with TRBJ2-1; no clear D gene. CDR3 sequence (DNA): TGCGCCAGCAGTGACCTCGTTGGCAGACCCTACTACAATGAGCAGTTCTTC. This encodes CASSDLVGRPYYNEQFF.